One and the same sample provided the 15 T cell receptor beta chains below, sequenced in a study of CXCR4 blockade with PD-1 therapy in pancreatic cancer. Profiling relied on immunoSEQ multiplex PCR, and the TCRdb table lists in-frame clones only, not all of them. The sample has about 8,100 clones; around 50% are singletons. Sequences were obtained from tumor tissue. The receptor source for this set is a human donor with pancreatic ductal adenocarcinoma.

This clone was found a few times. The V gene is TRBV9, the J gene TRBJ2-1, with 8 bases aligning to TRBD2. CDR1 and CDR2 from the germline V gene are SGDLS and YYNGEE. Germline trimming cut 2 bases from V and 4 bases from J; bases unmatched to any gene: 5. This CDR3 spans 15 amino acids. In DNA form, the CDR3 reads TGTGCCAGCAGCGTTGTAGCGGGGTCTTACAATGAGCAGTTCTTC. It encodes CASSVVAGSYNEQFF.

This clone was seen only a few times. V is TRBV5-1 and J is TRBJ2-3; the D gene is possibly TRBD2 (5 bases). This CDR3 has 16 residues. Trimming took off 4 bases at V and 3 bases at J, with 18 bases between the two ends. The germline CDR1 and CDR2 sequences are SGHRS and YFSETQ. CDR3 sequence: CASSTPGLPNTDTQYF. The CDR3 DNA sequence: TGCGCCAGCAGCACCCCCGGACTCCCCAATACAGATACGCAGTATTTT. Full variable domain (outside the CDR3, taken from reference TRBV5-1 and TRBJ2-3): KAGVTQTPRYLIKTRGQQVTLSCSPISGHRSVSWYQQTPGQGLQFLFEYFSETQRNKGNFPGRFSGRQFSNSRSEMNVSTLELGDSALYLCASSTPGLPNTDTQYFGPGTRLTVL.

V and J are TRBV6-8 and TRBJ1-1; possibly TRBD1 for D (5 bases). The CDR3 has 12 residues. Germline V CDR1 and CDR2: MNHGY, SAAAGT. V was clipped by 2 bases and J by 5 bases, with 6 bases between them. CDR3 loop: CASSYEGTEAFF. In nucleotides, the CDR3 is TGTGCCAGCAGTTACGAGGGGACTGAAGCTTTCTTT.

This clone was counted a few times. The chain recombines TRBV30 with TRBJ2-7, with D perhaps matching TRBD2 (5 bases). V was shortened by 1 base and J by 2 bases, with 12 bases between the two germline ends. This CDR3 comprises 14 residues. Germline lookup yields CDR1 GTSNPN and CDR2 SVGIG (reference sequence). The CDR3, as DNA: TGTGCCTGGAGTGGTGGAGGCAGCACCTACGAGCAGTACTTC. Translating it yields CAWSGGGSTYEQYF. Complete variable domain (other parts from reference TRBV30 and TRBJ2-7): SQTIHQWPATLVQPVGSPLSLECTVEGTSNPNLYWYRQAAGRGLQLLFYSVGIGQISSEVPQNLSASRPQDRQFILSSKKLLLSDSGFYLCAWSGGGSTYEQYFGPGTRLTVT.

The chain has TRBV19 and TRBJ2-3; 8 bases align to TRBD2. The CDR3 has 14 amino acids. In germline, CDR1 is LNHDA, CDR2 SQIVND (reference sequence). Germline trimming cut 4 bases from V and 5 bases from J; bases unmatched to any gene: 5. The CDR3 is CASSSSGKLDTQYF. CDR3 DNA sequence: TGTGCCAGTAGTAGTAGCGGGAAATTAGATACGCAGTATTTT.

Relative to its sample, this clone is medium-sized. The gene calls are TRBV6-8 and TRBJ1-2, with 9 positions matching TRBD1. V was clipped by 4 bases and J by 4 bases; unmatched bases: 4. Germline V CDR1 and CDR2: MNHGY, SAAAGT. The CDR3 is made up of 14 amino acids. This CDR3 reads CASSSGQGFYGYTF. The CDR3 nucleotides are TGTGCCAGCAGTTCAGGACAGGGGTTCTATGGCTACACCTTC.

The chain has TRBV7-1 and TRBJ1-4; D unresolved. TRBV7-1 is placed among ORFs of uncertain function. CDR3 length: 13 residues. Trimming removed 4 bases from V and 7 bases from J, with 10 bases in between. CDR3 coding DNA: TGTGCCAGCAGCTTCAAACGGGGTGAAAAACTGTTTTTT. Translated: CASSFKRGEKLFF.

The chain joins TRBV11-1 to TRBJ2-7; perhaps D is TRBD1 or TRBD2 (5 bases each). Germline-derived CDR1 and CDR2 are SGHAT and FQDESV (reference sequence). The CDR3 covers 15 residues. The V end lost 4 bases, the J end lost 2 bases, and 15 bases lay between the germline ends. CDR3 loop: CASSYDGAITYEQYF. The CDR3 DNA sequence: TGTGCCAGCAGCTACGACGGGGCAATCACCTACGAGCAGTACTTC.

The V and J genes are TRBV2 and TRBJ2-5; no firm D call. Germline CDR1 reads SNHLY; CDR2 reads FYNNEI. Trimming removed 5 bases from V and 1 base from J, with 8 bases in between. This CDR3 spans 13 amino acids. CDR3 DNA sequence: TGTGCCAGCAGTCCCGACCTCCAAGAGACCCAGTACTTC. It codes for CASSPDLQETQYF.

The gene calls are TRBV28 and TRBJ2-3; D remains ambiguous. From germline, CDR1 is MDHEN and CDR2 SYDVKM. The CDR3 consists of 12 residues. V gave up 3 bases and J gave up 7 bases, with 8 bases separating them. DNA of the CDR3: TGTGCCAGCAGTTTGCCCACCAATACGCAGTATTTT. It is translated as CASSLPTNTQYF.

This chain joins TRBV15 and TRBJ2-5; 10 bases align to TRBD1. The J segment lost 4 bases and the V segment lost 0 bases, leaving 14 bases of the junction unmatched. The CDR3 has 19 amino acids. CDR1 is LNHNV and CDR2 is YYDKDF in the germline V gene (reference sequence). CDR3 DNA: TGTGCCACCAGCAGAGATCAGGGACAGGGGACTATATTTCCAGAGACCCAGTACTTC. It translates to CATSRDQGQGTIFPETQYF.

This clone was seen only once. The chain employs TRBV15 and TRBJ2-1; D is unresolved. The CDR3 has 17 amino acids. V lost 0 bases and J lost 2, with 14 bases in between. Germline V gene data show CDR1 as LNHNV and CDR2 as YYDKDF (reference sequence). The CDR3 region is CATSRESGVIPYNEQFF. The DNA for the CDR3 is TGTGCCACCAGCAGAGAATCCGGAGTAATCCCCTACAATGAGCAGTTCTTC.

The CDR3 DNA reads TGCAGCGTCGCCGAGAGATGGGACGTGAACACTGAAGCTTTCTTT. Protein: CSVAERWDVNTEAFF. This chain links TRBV29-1 with TRBJ1-1; weak D call: TRBD1 (5 bases). The length of the CDR3 is 15 residues. V shed 6 bases and J shed 0 bases, with 17 bases lying between them. Germline lookup yields CDR1 SQVTM and CDR2 ANQGSEA.

The chain is built from TRBV28 and TRBJ2-7; D possibly uses TRBD1 or TRBD2 (5 bases each). The CDR3 spans 14 residues. With 6 bases removed from V and 2 bases from J, the gap between germline ends came to 14 bases. Germline values: CDR1 MDHEN, CDR2 SYDVKM. CDR3 nucleotide sequence: TGTGCCAGCAGGTTCCGGGACGGGCCCTACGAGCAGTACTTC. Translated, it gives CASRFRDGPYEQYF.

This clone was observed a few times. Other nucleotide sequences from this sample produce the same CDR3. The CDR3: CASSVVGGYGYTF. The CDR3 DNA is TGTGCCAGCAGCGTAGTGGGCGGCTATGGCTACACCTTC. V is TRBV9 and J is TRBJ1-2; D gene unclear. Trimming stripped 0 bases from V and 4 bases from J, with 7 bases between. Germline-derived CDR1 and CDR2 are SGDLS and YYNGEE. This CDR3 is 13 amino acids long.